The clone carrying this TCR beta chain has a count of ten or more. TCRdb itself ran the RT-PCR reads through MiXCR, one entry per CDR3 protein. The sample contains hundreds of thousands of distinct CDR3 sequences, 13% to 15% of which appear only once. These data are taken from a study of response to subunit inactivated influenza vaccine. The CDR3 loop spans 14 amino acids. CDR1 and CDR2 (germline): MNHNS, SASEGT. V lost 3 bases and J lost 4, with 9 bases in between. This TCR derives from a man in his forties or fifties who received an inactivated influenza vaccine. The V call is TRBV6-1, the J call TRBJ1-4; no definite D call. The sequencing here drew on PBMCs from blood, taken around two weeks before vaccination. The CDR3 is CASSDPGLNEKLFF. CDR3 sequence (DNA): TGTGCCAGCAGTGATCCAGGTCTTAATGAAAAACTGTTTTTT.